These T cell receptor beta chains were read from a single sample in a study of T cells in localized non-small cell lung cancer. Produced via immunoSEQ multiplex PCR; TCRdb's table is partial and in-frame only. The table has 130,000 or so clones, roughly 90% seen once. The input for sequencing was peripheral blood, taken before any cancer treatment. The receptor source for this set is a female donor aged 60 or older with stage I lung adenocarcinoma. Both conserved end residues are part of each CDR3. The order of the fields is J gene, V gene, D gene, clone size, CDR3 DNA, CDR3 protein. D genes are given only for firm matches. Expanded clones get a size class; other rows say once, few or many, or leave the size out.

j_gene: TRBJ2-1; v_gene: TRBV6-1; d_gene: .; abundance: .; CDR3nt: TGTGCCAGCAGTCGAGATGTGGGGGGATACAATGAGCAGTTCTTC; CDR3aa: CASSRDVGGYNEQFF
j_gene: TRBJ1-3; v_gene: TRBV7-9; d_gene: TRBD1; abundance: .; CDR3nt: TGTGCCAGCAGGCAGACAGGGGTCTCTGGAAACACCATATATTTT; CDR3aa: CASRQTGVSGNTIYF
j_gene: TRBJ1-3; v_gene: TRBV27; d_gene: .; abundance: .; CDR3nt: TGTGCCAGCAGGCGGGCAGGGGTTGAAAACACCATATATTTT; CDR3aa: CASRRAGVENTIYF
j_gene: TRBJ2-7; v_gene: TRBV27; d_gene: .; abundance: once; CDR3nt: TGTGCCAGCAGTTTACGGGCGGGGACCTACGAGCAGTACTTC; CDR3aa: CASSLRAGTYEQYF
j_gene: TRBJ1-5; v_gene: TRBV28; d_gene: .; abundance: .; CDR3nt: TGTGCCAGCAGTTTACATGATATCGGCAATCAGCCCCAGCATTTT; CDR3aa: CASSLHDIGNQPQHF
j_gene: TRBJ2-5; v_gene: TRBV19; d_gene: TRBD1; abundance: .; CDR3nt: TGTGCTAGTCGGACAGGGAACCAAGAGACCCAGTACTTC; CDR3aa: CASRTGNQETQYF
j_gene: TRBJ1-2; v_gene: TRBV28; d_gene: .; abundance: .; CDR3nt: TGTGCCAGCATGGAAGCGGCCAGGCTCAACTATGGCTACACCTTC; CDR3aa: CASMEAARLNYGYTF
j_gene: TRBJ1-5; v_gene: TRBV5-6; d_gene: .; abundance: .; CDR3nt: TGTGCCAGCAGCTTGGGGCTCAGCAATCAGCCCCAGCATTTT; CDR3aa: CASSLGLSNQPQHF
j_gene: TRBJ2-3; v_gene: TRBV29-1; d_gene: .; abundance: .; CDR3nt: TGCAGCGTTGACGACTCAACTAGCACAGATACGCAGTATTTT; CDR3aa: CSVDDSTSTDTQYF
j_gene: TRBJ2-1; v_gene: TRBV28; d_gene: .; abundance: .; CDR3nt: TGTGCCAGCAGTTTAGTAGGGACCTACAATGAGCAGTTCTTC; CDR3aa: CASSLVGTYNEQFF
j_gene: TRBJ1-1; v_gene: TRBV19; d_gene: TRBD1; abundance: .; CDR3nt: TGTGCCAGTAGTATATTAGGACAGGGAGCTTTCTTT; CDR3aa: CASSILGQGAFF
j_gene: TRBJ2-7; v_gene: TRBV7-9; d_gene: .; abundance: .; CDR3nt: TGTGCCAGCAGCATAATCGACGGAACCTACGAGCAGTACTTC; CDR3aa: CASSIIDGTYEQYF
j_gene: TRBJ2-5; v_gene: TRBV27; d_gene: .; abundance: .; CDR3nt: TGTGCCAGCAGCTTAAGGGCCCCGACAGTCAAAGAGACCCAGTACTTC; CDR3aa: CASSLRAPTVKETQYF
j_gene: TRBJ2-7; v_gene: TRBV2; d_gene: .; abundance: .; CDR3nt: TGTGCCCAGGGGCGTTCACCCTACGAGCAGTACTTC; CDR3aa: CAQGRSPYEQYF
j_gene: TRBJ2-6; v_gene: TRBV6-5; d_gene: .; abundance: .; CDR3nt: TGTGCCAGCAGCCCCGGAGGGTCTGGGGCCAACGTCCTGACTTTC; CDR3aa: CASSPGGSGANVLTF
j_gene: TRBJ1-2; v_gene: TRBV10-1; d_gene: .; abundance: .; CDR3nt: TGCGCCAGCAGTCGGCAAACTAACTATGGCTACACCTTC; CDR3aa: CASSRQTNYGYTF
j_gene: TRBJ2-1; v_gene: TRBV7-6; d_gene: TRBD2; abundance: .; CDR3nt: TGTGCCAGCAGCACCGGTGGCGGGAGGACCTACAATGAGCAGTTCTTC; CDR3aa: CASSTGGGRTYNEQFF
j_gene: TRBJ2-2; v_gene: TRBV7-3; d_gene: .; abundance: .; CDR3nt: TGTGCCAGCAGCTCATTAGCGTCCGCCGTTACCGGGGAGCTGTTTTTT; CDR3aa: CASSSLASAVTGELFF
j_gene: TRBJ2-3; v_gene: TRBV5-1; d_gene: TRBD2; abundance: .; CDR3nt: TGCGCCAGCAGCTTGGAACTAGCGGGAGTGTCAGATACGCAGTATTTT; CDR3aa: CASSLELAGVSDTQYF
j_gene: TRBJ2-5; v_gene: TRBV27; d_gene: TRBD2; abundance: .; CDR3nt: TGTGCCAGCAGTTTAATTGCGGGAGGTGAGACCCAGTACTTC; CDR3aa: CASSLIAGGETQYF
j_gene: TRBJ1-4; v_gene: TRBV2; d_gene: .; abundance: few; CDR3nt: TGTGCCAGCAGTGAACCAGCAAGTGTGGAAAAACTGTTTTTT; CDR3aa: CASSEPASVEKLFF
j_gene: TRBJ1-1; v_gene: TRBV7-7; d_gene: TRBD1; abundance: .; CDR3nt: TGTGCCCTCTGGGACAGGGGGCCGGGGAACACTGAAGCTTTCTTT; CDR3aa: CALWDRGPGNTEAFF
j_gene: TRBJ2-2; v_gene: TRBV6-4; d_gene: .; abundance: .; CDR3nt: TGTGCCAGCAGTGAGATGAACACCGGGGAGCTGTTTTTT; CDR3aa: CASSEMNTGELFF
j_gene: TRBJ2-1; v_gene: TRBV10-3; d_gene: TRBD2; abundance: .; CDR3nt: TGTGCCATCAGTGAGTCGGGTAGCGGGAATGAGCAGTTCTTC; CDR3aa: CAISESGSGNEQFF
j_gene: TRBJ2-7; v_gene: TRBV5-4; d_gene: .; abundance: .; CDR3nt: TGTGCCAGCACCAGGGGAGGGGCTAGTGGCGAGCAGTACTTC; CDR3aa: CASTRGGASGEQYF
j_gene: TRBJ1-2; v_gene: TRBV10-3; d_gene: .; abundance: .; CDR3nt: TGTGCCATCAGTGAGGTAGAGAGCGGTAACTATGGCTACACCTTC; CDR3aa: CAISEVESGNYGYTF
j_gene: TRBJ1-1; v_gene: TRBV9; d_gene: .; abundance: .; CDR3nt: TGTGCCAGCAGCGGAAGCAGGGACGAGGGCACTGAAGCTTTCTTT; CDR3aa: CASSGSRDEGTEAFF
j_gene: TRBJ2-5; v_gene: TRBV5-1; d_gene: .; abundance: .; CDR3nt: TGCGCCAGCAGCTCGCCAGGGGGGTACCAAGAGACCCAGTACTTC; CDR3aa: CASSSPGGYQETQYF
j_gene: TRBJ2-4; v_gene: TRBV2; d_gene: .; abundance: many; CDR3nt: TGTGCCAGCTCGATTACTACGGACATTCAGTACTTC; CDR3aa: CASSITTDIQYF
j_gene: TRBJ1-2; v_gene: TRBV11-2; d_gene: .; abundance: few; CDR3nt: TGTGCCAGCAGCCCCACAGGGAACTATGGCTACACCTTC; CDR3aa: CASSPTGNYGYTF
j_gene: TRBJ1-5; v_gene: TRBV6-5; d_gene: .; abundance: .; CDR3nt: TGTGCCAGCAGTGAAAGTCGGGGGGTCTTACCCCAGCATTTT; CDR3aa: CASSESRGVLPQHF
j_gene: TRBJ2-7; v_gene: TRBV9; d_gene: .; abundance: .; CDR3nt: TGTGCCAGCAGCGTGACTAGTCTGAACGAGCAGTACTTC; CDR3aa: CASSVTSLNEQYF
j_gene: TRBJ2-1; v_gene: TRBV27; d_gene: TRBD2; abundance: .; CDR3nt: TGTGCCAGCAGTATCCGACTAGCGGATGCCTTCAATGAGCAGTTCTTC; CDR3aa: CASSIRLADAFNEQFF
j_gene: TRBJ1-3; v_gene: TRBV5-1; d_gene: .; abundance: .; CDR3nt: TGCGCCAGCAGCTTGGACCTGATTGGAAACACCATATATTTT; CDR3aa: CASSLDLIGNTIYF
j_gene: TRBJ2-3; v_gene: TRBV19; d_gene: .; abundance: .; CDR3nt: TGTGCCAGTAGTATGGAGGTCGGCTACACAGATACGCAGTATTTT; CDR3aa: CASSMEVGYTDTQYF
j_gene: TRBJ2-4; v_gene: TRBV9; d_gene: .; abundance: .; CDR3nt: TGTGCCAGCAGCGTGGCAATTAGCGCCAAAAACATTCAGTACTTC; CDR3aa: CASSVAISAKNIQYF
j_gene: TRBJ2-7; v_gene: TRBV5-1; d_gene: TRBD1; abundance: once; CDR3nt: TGCGCCAGCTCGGGACAGGGGGCCGACGAGCAGTACTTC; CDR3aa: CASSGQGADEQYF
j_gene: TRBJ1-3; v_gene: TRBV5-1; d_gene: TRBD1; abundance: .; CDR3nt: TGCGCCAGCTGGGACCGACAGGGACCTGGAAACACCATATATTTT; CDR3aa: CASWDRQGPGNTIYF
j_gene: TRBJ2-7; v_gene: TRBV30; d_gene: .; abundance: .; CDR3nt: TGTGCCTGGGACGGGAGACAGGGAAACGAGCAGTACTTC; CDR3aa: CAWDGRQGNEQYF
j_gene: TRBJ1-4; v_gene: TRBV5-1; d_gene: .; abundance: .; CDR3nt: TGCGCCAGCAGCGTGGCGGGTGGGAATGAAAAACTGTTTTTT; CDR3aa: CASSVAGGNEKLFF
j_gene: TRBJ1-2; v_gene: TRBV19; d_gene: .; abundance: .; CDR3nt: TGTGCCAGTAGTATAGATCCGGGACAATTCTATGGCTACACCTTC; CDR3aa: CASSIDPGQFYGYTF
j_gene: TRBJ2-3; v_gene: TRBV5-1; d_gene: .; abundance: once; CDR3nt: TGCGCCAGCAGCCTAACGTACCTAGATACGCAGTATTTT; CDR3aa: CASSLTYLDTQYF
j_gene: TRBJ1-1; v_gene: TRBV6-6; d_gene: .; abundance: .; CDR3nt: TGTGCCAGCAGTTATGCGGGACAAAACACTGAAGCTTTCTTT; CDR3aa: CASSYAGQNTEAFF
j_gene: TRBJ1-3; v_gene: TRBV5-1; d_gene: TRBD1; abundance: once; CDR3nt: TGCGCCAGCAGCCCGGGACAGGTAGCTCTCGGAAACACCATATATTTT; CDR3aa: CASSPGQVALGNTIYF
j_gene: TRBJ2-7; v_gene: TRBV10-2; d_gene: .; abundance: .; CDR3nt: TGCGCCAGCAGTGAGTCGTCCCCTCGGGGCCCATCCCCCTACGAGCAGTACTTC; CDR3aa: CASSESSPRGPSPYEQYF
j_gene: TRBJ2-7; v_gene: TRBV9; d_gene: .; abundance: .; CDR3nt: TGTGCCAGCAGCCCAGGTGGCGCACGTGGCGAGCAGTACTTC; CDR3aa: CASSPGGARGEQYF